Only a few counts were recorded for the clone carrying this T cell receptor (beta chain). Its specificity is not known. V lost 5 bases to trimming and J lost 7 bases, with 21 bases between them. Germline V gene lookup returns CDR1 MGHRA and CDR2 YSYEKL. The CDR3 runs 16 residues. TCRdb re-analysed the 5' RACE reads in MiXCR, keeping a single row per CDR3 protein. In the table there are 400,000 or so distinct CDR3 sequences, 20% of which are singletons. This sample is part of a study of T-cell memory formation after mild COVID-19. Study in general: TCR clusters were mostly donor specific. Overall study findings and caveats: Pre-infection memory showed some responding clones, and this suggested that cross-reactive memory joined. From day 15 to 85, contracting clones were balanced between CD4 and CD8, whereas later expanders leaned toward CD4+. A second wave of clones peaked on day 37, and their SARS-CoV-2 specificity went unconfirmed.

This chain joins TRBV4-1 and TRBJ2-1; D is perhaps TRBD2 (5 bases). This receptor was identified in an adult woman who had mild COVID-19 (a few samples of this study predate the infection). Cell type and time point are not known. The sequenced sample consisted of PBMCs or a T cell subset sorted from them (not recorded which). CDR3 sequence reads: CASSSLILLGRNEQFF. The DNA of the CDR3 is TGCGCCAGCAGCTCCTTGATACTTCTAGGGAGAAATGAGCAGTTCTTC.